This T cell receptor (beta chain) was recorded in a study of spatial heterogeneity in lung cancer. Study outcomes and limitations: Expanded intratumoral alpha and beta TCR counts tracked tumor mutation counts.

This clonotype qualifies as medium-sized (0.01 to 0.1%). Its antigen is still unknown. A single record per CDR3 protein comes from TCRdb applying MiXCR to the 5' RACE reads. Here the sample spans 9,500 to 13,000 distinct CDR3 sequences, under 8.5% being singletons. V gave up 4 bases and J gave up 1 base, with 13 bases separating them. This CDR3 contains 15 residues. Per the germline V gene, CDR1 is SGHVS and CDR2 is FNYEAQ. Described time point: sample taken at primary tumor resection. No cell sorting; template was whole RNA from tumor, lung tissue or PBMC. The specimen was lung tumor tissue, collected at surgery. This TCR was sampled from a male donor with early-stage non-small cell lung cancer. The chain is built from TRBV7-6 and TRBJ1-1; D unresolved. The CDR3 nucleotides read TGTGCCAGCAGCTCTCCTACGGCCGGGAACACTGAAGCTTTCTTT. It is translated as CASSSPTAGNTEAFF.